This section outlines one T cell receptor beta chain sequence together with its context. The target antigen is unknown. This sample was taken from a study of T cell responses to AZD1222 COVID-19 vaccine. Overall study findings and caveats: Spike-specific TCR breadth and depth went up after people got two AZD1222 doses. There were mostly white British donors and more females than males, and clonal diversity was possibly underestimated. The reported proportion of spike-specific TCRs targeting unmutated variant regions was nearly half.

Sequenced by immunoSEQ multiplex PCR; TCRdb stores in-frame clones only, minus some. The sample holds under 150,000 clones, about 90% seen once. This clonotype was sampled from an adult who received the AZD1222 COVID-19 vaccine. Source: peripheral blood, taken 28 days after the second AZD1222 dose.

CDR3 in amino acids: CASSRDGTNLGYGYTF. The CDR3, as DNA: TGTGCCAGCAGCCGGGACGGAACAAACCTTGGCTATGGCTACACCTTC. The chain joins TRBV5-6 to TRBJ1-2; the D gene is possibly TRBD1 (5 bases). The CDR3 runs 16 residues. Germline V gene data show CDR1 as SGHDT and CDR2 as YYEEEE. V was shortened by 4 bases and J by 4 bases, with 20 bases between the two germline ends.